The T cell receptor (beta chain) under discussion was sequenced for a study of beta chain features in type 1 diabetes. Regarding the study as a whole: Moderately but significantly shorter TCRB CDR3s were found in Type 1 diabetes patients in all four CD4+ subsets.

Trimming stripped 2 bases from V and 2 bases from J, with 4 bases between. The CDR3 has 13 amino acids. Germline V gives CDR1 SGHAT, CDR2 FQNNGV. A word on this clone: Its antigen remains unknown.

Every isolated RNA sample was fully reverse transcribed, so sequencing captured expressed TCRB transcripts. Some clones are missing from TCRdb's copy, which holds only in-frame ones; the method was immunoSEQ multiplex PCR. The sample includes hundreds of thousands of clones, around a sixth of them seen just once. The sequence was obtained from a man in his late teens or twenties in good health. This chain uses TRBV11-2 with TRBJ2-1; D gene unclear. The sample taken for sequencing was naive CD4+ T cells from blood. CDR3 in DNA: TGTGCCAGCAGCTTATTCACCTACAATGAGCAGTTCTTC. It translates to CASSLFTYNEQFF.